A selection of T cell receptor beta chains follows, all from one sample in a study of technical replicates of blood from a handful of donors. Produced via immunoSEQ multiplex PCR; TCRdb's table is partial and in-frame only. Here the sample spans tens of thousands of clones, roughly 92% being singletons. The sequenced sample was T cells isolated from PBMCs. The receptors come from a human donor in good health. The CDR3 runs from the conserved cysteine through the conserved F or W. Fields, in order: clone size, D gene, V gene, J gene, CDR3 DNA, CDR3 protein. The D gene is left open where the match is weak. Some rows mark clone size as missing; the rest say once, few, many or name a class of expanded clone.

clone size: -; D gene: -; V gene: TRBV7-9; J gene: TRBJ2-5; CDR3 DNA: TGTGCCAGCACCGTGGGGCAGGGTAATCAGGAGACCCAGTACTTC; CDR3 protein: CASTVGQGNQETQYF
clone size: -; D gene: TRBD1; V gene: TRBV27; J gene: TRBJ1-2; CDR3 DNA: TGTGCCAGCAGTTACTTCTTAGGGGGCACCGATGGCTACACCTTC; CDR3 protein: CASSYFLGGTDGYTF
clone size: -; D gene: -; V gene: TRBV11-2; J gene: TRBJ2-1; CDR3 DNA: TGTGCCAGCAGCTTAGGGGGCGGTGAGCAGTTCTTC; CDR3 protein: CASSLGGGEQFF
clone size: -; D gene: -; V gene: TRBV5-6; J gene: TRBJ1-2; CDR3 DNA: TGTGCCAGCAGTGGGGCAGGGGTCTATGGCTACACCTTC; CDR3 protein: CASSGAGVYGYTF
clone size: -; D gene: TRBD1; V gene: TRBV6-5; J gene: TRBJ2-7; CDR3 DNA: TGTGCCAGCAGGACAGGGTCCTACGAGCAGTACTTC; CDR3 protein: CASRTGSYEQYF
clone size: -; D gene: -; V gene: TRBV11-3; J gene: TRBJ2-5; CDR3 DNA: TGTGCCAGCAGCTTGACCTCTGGGGCTGATCAAGAGACCCAGTACTTC; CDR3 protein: CASSLTSGADQETQYF
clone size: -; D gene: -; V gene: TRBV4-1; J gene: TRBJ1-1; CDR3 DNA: TGCGCCAGCAGTCTCCGAGCAGGAACTGAAGCTTTCTTT; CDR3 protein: CASSLRAGTEAFF
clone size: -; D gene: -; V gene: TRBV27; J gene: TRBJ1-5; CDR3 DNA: TGTGCCAGCAGTTTCGTCCGGGGTAGAGATCAGCCCCAGCATTTT; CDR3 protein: CASSFVRGRDQPQHF
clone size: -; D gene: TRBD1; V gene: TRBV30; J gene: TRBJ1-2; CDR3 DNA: TGTGCCTGGTCCGGACCCGGACAGGGACAGGGCTATGGCTACACCTTC; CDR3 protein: CAWSGPGQGQGYGYTF
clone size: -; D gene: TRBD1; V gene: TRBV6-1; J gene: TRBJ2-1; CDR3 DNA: TGTGCCAGCAGGGACAGGCACAATGAGCAGTTCTTC; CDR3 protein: CASRDRHNEQFF
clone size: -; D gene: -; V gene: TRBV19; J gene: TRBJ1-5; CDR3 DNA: TGTGCCAGTACCAAAAGTCGGGAATGGTTCGCGGAGCCCCAGCATTTT; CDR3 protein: CASTKSREWFAEPQHF
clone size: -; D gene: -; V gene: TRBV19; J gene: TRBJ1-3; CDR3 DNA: TGTGCCAGTAGTACCCGTTCGGACACCATATATTTT; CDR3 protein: CASSTRSDTIYF
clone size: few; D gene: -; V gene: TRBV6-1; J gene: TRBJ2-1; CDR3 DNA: TGTGCCGGAACAAAACGAGGCTACAATGAGCAGTTCTTC; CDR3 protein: CAGTKRGYNEQFF
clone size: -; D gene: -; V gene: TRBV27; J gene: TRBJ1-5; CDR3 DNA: TGTGCCAGCAGTCGGGGATTCACATATAGCAATCAGCCCCAGCATTTT; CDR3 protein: CASSRGFTYSNQPQHF
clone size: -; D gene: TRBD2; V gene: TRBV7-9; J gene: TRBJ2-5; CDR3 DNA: TGTGCCAGCAGCTTAGGCCGCTCTGGGGGACTAGCGGGAGGAGAGACCCAGTACTTC; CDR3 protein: CASSLGRSGGLAGGETQYF
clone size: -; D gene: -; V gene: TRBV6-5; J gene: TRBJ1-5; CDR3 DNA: TGTGCCACCAGGAAGGGGGACCAGCCCCAGCATTTT; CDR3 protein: CATRKGDQPQHF
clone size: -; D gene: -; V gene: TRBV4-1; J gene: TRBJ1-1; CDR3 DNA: TGCGCCAGCAGCCAAGAGCCACAGATGAACACTGAAGCTTTCTTT; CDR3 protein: CASSQEPQMNTEAFF
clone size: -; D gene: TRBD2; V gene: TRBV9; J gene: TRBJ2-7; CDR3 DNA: TGTGCCAGCAGCGTAGGCGGGGGAGTCTACGAGCAGTACTTC; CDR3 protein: CASSVGGGVYEQYF
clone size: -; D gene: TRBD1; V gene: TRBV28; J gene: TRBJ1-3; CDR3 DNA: TGTGCCAGCAGAACAGGGGGTTCTGGAAACACCATATATTTT; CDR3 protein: CASRTGGSGNTIYF
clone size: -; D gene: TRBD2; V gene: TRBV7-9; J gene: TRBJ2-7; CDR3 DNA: TGTGCCGGGGCTAGCGGGATAAGTGAGCAGTACTTC; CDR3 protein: CAGASGISEQYF
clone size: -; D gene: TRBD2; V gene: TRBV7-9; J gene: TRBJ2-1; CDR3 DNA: TGTGCCAGCAGCTTATCTACTAGCGGGAGGGATGAGCAGTTCTTC; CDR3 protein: CASSLSTSGRDEQFF
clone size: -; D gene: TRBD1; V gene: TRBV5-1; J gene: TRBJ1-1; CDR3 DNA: TGCGCCAGCAGCTCGATCGACAGGGGATACACTGAAGCTTTCTTT; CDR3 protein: CASSSIDRGYTEAFF
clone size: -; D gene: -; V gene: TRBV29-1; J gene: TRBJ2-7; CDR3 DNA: TGCAGCGCTACAGGAACCTACGAGCAGTACTTC; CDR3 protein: CSATGTYEQYF
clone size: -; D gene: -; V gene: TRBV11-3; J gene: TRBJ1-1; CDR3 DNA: TGTGCCAGCTCCCCGGGGGACACTGAAGCTTTCTTT; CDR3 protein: CASSPGDTEAFF
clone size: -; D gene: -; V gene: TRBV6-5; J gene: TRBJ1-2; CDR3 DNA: TGTGCCAGCAGTTACTCGATTCAGGTTAATGGCTACACCTTC; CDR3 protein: CASSYSIQVNGYTF
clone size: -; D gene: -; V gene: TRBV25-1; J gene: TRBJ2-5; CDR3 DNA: TGTGCCAGCAGTGAAACAAGAGGGAGAAGGTCCCTAGAGACCCAGTACTTC; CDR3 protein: CASSETRGRRSLETQYF
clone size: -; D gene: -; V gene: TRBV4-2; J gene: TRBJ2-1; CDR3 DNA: TGTGCCAGCAGCGCCCGACACAGCTCCTACAATGAGCAGTTCTTC; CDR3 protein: CASSARHSSYNEQFF
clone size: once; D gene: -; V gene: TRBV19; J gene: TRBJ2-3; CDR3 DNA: TGTGCCAGTAGTATGGGGGCCGCCACAGATACGCAGTATTTT; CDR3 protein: CASSMGAATDTQYF
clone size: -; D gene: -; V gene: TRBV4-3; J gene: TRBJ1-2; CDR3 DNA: TGCGCCAGCAGCCAAGACTTCCCAGGGGAGAACTATGGCTACACCTTC; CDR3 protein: CASSQDFPGENYGYTF
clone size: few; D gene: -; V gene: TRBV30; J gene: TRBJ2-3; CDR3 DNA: TGTGCCAGTGGACATCCCGGTGGCGCGGATACGCAGTATTTT; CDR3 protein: CASGHPGGADTQYF
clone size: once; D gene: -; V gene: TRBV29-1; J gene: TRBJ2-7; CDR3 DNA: TGCAGCGCGGAGACCGGGACAAACTACGAGCAGTACTTC; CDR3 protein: CSAETGTNYEQYF
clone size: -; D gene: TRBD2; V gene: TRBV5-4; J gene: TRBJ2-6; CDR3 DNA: TGTGCCAGCAGGTCCGGGACTAGCGTCTCTGGGGCCAACGTCCTGACTTTC; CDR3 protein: CASRSGTSVSGANVLTF
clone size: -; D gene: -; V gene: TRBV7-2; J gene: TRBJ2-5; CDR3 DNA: TGTGCCAGCAGCTTGTACGGGATCGAGACCCAGTACTTC; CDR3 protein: CASSLYGIETQYF
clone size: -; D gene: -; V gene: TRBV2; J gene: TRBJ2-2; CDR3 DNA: TGTGCCAGCAGCGAGGGATATACCGGGGAGCTGTTTTTT; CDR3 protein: CASSEGYTGELFF
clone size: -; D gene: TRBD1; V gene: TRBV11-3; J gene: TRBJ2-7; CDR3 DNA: TGTGCCAGCAGCCCATGGGGACAGGAGCACGAGCAGTACTTC; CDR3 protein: CASSPWGQEHEQYF
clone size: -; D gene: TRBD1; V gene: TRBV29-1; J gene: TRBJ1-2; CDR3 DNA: TGCAGCGTGGTTAGACAGGGGAACGTTGGGGGCTACACCTTC; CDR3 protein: CSVVRQGNVGGYTF
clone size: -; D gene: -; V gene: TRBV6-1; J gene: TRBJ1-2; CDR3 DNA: TGTGCCAGCAGTGAGTTAACAGGGCGATGGTATGGCTACACCTTC; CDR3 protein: CASSELTGRWYGYTF
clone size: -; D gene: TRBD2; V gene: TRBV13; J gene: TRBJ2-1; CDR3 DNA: TGTGCCAGCAGCGTCGAAGGGGGACTAGTAACCAATGAGCAGTTCTTC; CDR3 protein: CASSVEGGLVTNEQFF
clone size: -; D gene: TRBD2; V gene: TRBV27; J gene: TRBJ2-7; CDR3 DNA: TGTGCCAGCAGTTTAGGGGCGGGAGACGGGAACGAGCAGTACTTC; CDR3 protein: CASSLGAGDGNEQYF
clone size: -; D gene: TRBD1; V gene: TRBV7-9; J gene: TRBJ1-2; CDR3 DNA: TGTGCCAGCAGCTTGACTTATTACGACAGGGATAGGGGCTACACCTTC; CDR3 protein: CASSLTYYDRDRGYTF
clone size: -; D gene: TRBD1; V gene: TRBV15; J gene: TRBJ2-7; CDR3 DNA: TGTGCCACCAGCAGAGAAAAAGCGGGACAGGGCTCCTACGAGCAGTACTTC; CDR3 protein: CATSREKAGQGSYEQYF
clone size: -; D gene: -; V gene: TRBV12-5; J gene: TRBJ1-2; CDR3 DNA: TGTGCTAGTGGTTTGACCCCAGGGCCAAGCTATGGCTACACCTTC; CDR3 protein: CASGLTPGPSYGYTF
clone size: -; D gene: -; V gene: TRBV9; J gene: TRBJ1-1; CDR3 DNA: TGTGCCAGCAGCGTAGACCCAGTCTGGAACACTGAAGCTTTCTTT; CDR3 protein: CASSVDPVWNTEAFF
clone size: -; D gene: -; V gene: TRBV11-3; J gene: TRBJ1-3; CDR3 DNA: TGTGCCAGCAGCCAGGCGGGTAACACCATATATTTT; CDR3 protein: CASSQAGNTIYF
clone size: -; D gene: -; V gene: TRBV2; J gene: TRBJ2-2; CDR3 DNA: TGTGCCAGCAGGAGGGACACCGGGGAGCTGTTTTTT; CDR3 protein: CASRRDTGELFF